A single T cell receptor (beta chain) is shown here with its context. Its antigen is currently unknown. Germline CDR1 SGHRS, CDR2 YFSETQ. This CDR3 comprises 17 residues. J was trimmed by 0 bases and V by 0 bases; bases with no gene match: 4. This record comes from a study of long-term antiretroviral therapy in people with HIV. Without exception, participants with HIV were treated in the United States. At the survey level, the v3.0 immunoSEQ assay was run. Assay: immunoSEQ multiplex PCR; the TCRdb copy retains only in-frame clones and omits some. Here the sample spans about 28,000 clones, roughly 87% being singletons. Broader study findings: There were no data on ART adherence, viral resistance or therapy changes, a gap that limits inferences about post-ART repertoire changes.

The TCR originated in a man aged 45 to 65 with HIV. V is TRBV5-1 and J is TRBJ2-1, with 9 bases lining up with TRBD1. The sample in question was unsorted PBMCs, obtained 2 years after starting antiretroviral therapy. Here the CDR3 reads CASSLGGTGSSYNEQFF. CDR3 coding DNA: TGCGCCAGCAGCTTGGGGGGGACAGGGAGCTCCTACAATGAGCAGTTCTTC.